Sequencing of this T cell receptor beta chain was carried out in a study of blood T cell repertoires in COVID-19. About the research overall: COVID-19 samples collected from the United States, Italy and Spain covered acute and convalescent phases. Sources were T cells, B-cell-depleted T cells, or PBMCs; the material itself was cDNA or gDNA.

CDR3 length: 15 amino acids. V trimming: 5 bases; J trimming: 4 bases; junction bases outside the gene matches: 8. Germline CDR1 SGHNT, CDR2 YYREEE (reference sequence). In the authors' workflow: Reference gene primer amplification in the assay estimated nucleated cell counts. The protocol was immunoSEQ multiplex PCR, while the TCRdb copy is restricted to in-frame clones and leaves out a portion. That table gives V, J and clone size, and the DNA gave D and trimming. This table has about 200,000 clones, approximately 90% appearing once. This TCR derives from a human donor in a cohort sampled during active COVID-19. Material for sequencing was peripheral blood. The chain is built from TRBV5-4 and TRBJ2-3, with 9 nucleotides matching TRBD2. This CDR3 reads CASRSPREGPDTQYF. The CDR3 nucleotides are TGTGCCAGCAGGAGTCCGCGGGAGGGGCCAGATACGCAGTATTTT. The full variable domain, in which reference TRBV5-4 and TRBJ2-3 provide the parts outside the CDR3, is ETGVTQSPTHLIKTRGQQVTLRCSSQSGHNTVSWYQQALGQGPQFIFQYYREEENGRGNFPPRFSGLQFPNYSSELNVNALELDDSALYLCASRSPREGPDTQYFGPGTRLTVL.